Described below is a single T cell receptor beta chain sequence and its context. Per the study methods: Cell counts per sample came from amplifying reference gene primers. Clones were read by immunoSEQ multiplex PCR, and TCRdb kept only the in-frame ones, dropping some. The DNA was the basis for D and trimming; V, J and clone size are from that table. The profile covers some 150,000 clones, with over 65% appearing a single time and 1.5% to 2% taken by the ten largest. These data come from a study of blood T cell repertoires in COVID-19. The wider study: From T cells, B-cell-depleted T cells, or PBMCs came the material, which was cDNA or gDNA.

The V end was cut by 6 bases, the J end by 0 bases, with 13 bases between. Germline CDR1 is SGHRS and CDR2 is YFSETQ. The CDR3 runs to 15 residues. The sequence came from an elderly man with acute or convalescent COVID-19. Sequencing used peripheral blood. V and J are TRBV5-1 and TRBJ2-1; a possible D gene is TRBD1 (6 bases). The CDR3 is CASTKTGDSYNEQFF. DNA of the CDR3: TGCGCCAGCACCAAGACAGGCGACTCCTACAATGAGCAGTTCTTC.